This T cell receptor beta chain was captured in a study of blood T cell repertoires in COVID-19. About the study: T cells, B-cell-depleted T cells, or PBMCs supplied cDNA or gDNA.

The data were produced by immunoSEQ multiplex PCR, yet TCRdb's version contains in-frame clones alone and is incomplete. This repertoire shows about 60,000 clones, about 80% found once; its top ten account for around 21%. The CDR3 extends over 15 amino acids. The germline V gene has CDR1 GTSNPN and CDR2 SVGIG (reference sequence). The V end was cut by 0 bases, the J end by 4 bases, with 10 bases between. Sequenced: peripheral blood. The chain recombines TRBV30 with TRBJ1-6, with D perhaps TRBD1 (6 bases). This clonotype originated in a man aged 30 to 39 with COVID-19, enrolled during active disease. This CDR3 is CAWSVGGAYNSPLHF. DNA of the CDR3: TGTGCCTGGAGTGTAGGGGGGGCATATAATTCACCCCTCCACTTT.